Listed below are T cell receptor beta chains from one sample, sequenced in a study of T cells in Graves' hyperthyroidism and ophthalmopathy. TCRdb passed the multiplex PCR reads through MiXCR, listing each CDR3 protein once. The sample consists of around 250,000 distinct CDR3 sequences, more than 14% of them appearing once. The source material was blood. The receptors were gathered from a middle-aged woman with Graves' hyperthyroidism that later progressed to Graves' ophthalmopathy. Each CDR3 is given without its conserved first and last residue. Rows give clone size only sometimes, using once, few, many, or a class for an expanded clone.

CDR3: ASSLIGESYNEQF
size: many
V: TRBV28
J: TRBJ2-1

CDR3: ASSVGRAGEQY
size: many
V: TRBV9
J: TRBJ2-7

CDR3: ASSIRWPPDGYGYT
size: -
V: TRBV19
J: TRBJ1-2

CDR3: ASSQDLGKNPGPVQY
size: many
V: TRBV4-1
J: TRBJ2-7

CDR3: ASSLRGGGNEQF
size: few
V: TRBV9
J: TRBJ2-1

CDR3: ASSGSGRASSYNEQF
size: many
V: TRBV25-1
J: TRBJ2-1

CDR3: ASGLVGWSYEQY
size: many
V: TRBV12-3/TRBV12-4
J: TRBJ2-7

CDR3: ATSRDRRSTYGTEAF
size: many
V: TRBV15
J: TRBJ1-1

CDR3: ASSLAGGNSPLH
size: many
V: TRBV11-2
J: TRBJ1-6

CDR3: ATSSEGGKNEQF
size: -
V: TRBV24-1
J: TRBJ2-1

CDR3: ASRTGGHGYT
size: many
V: TRBV12-3/TRBV12-4
J: TRBJ1-2

CDR3: ASSLSPSGRAQKTQY
size: -
V: TRBV11-2
J: TRBJ2-5

CDR3: ASSLSGREVF
size: many
V: TRBV28
J: TRBJ1-1

CDR3: ASSLFPTGGGYEQY
size: many
V: TRBV27
J: TRBJ2-7

CDR3: ASSMMDALGANVLT
size: few
V: TRBV19
J: TRBJ2-6

CDR3: ASSLRRLAAYNEQF
size: many
V: TRBV12-3/TRBV12-4
J: TRBJ2-1

CDR3: ASSQILAGGPSYEQY
size: many
V: TRBV4-1
J: TRBJ2-7

CDR3: SVGDTGELF
size: many
V: TRBV29-1
J: TRBJ2-2

CDR3: ASSWGLAGEEQY
size: many
V: TRBV27
J: TRBJ2-7

CDR3: ASSSGLAGGGETQY
size: many
V: TRBV7-3
J: TRBJ2-5

CDR3: ASSSDAGRQY
size: many
V: TRBV7-9
J: TRBJ2-7

CDR3: ASSEFGRAGEYNEQF
size: many
V: TRBV25-1
J: TRBJ2-1

CDR3: ASRSHYNEQF
size: many
V: TRBV28
J: TRBJ2-1

CDR3: ASSLFRGPYEQY
size: many
V: TRBV7-8
J: TRBJ2-7

CDR3: ASSSFSGGAGYGYT
size: many
V: TRBV6-5
J: TRBJ1-2

CDR3: SASRLTGSLWEPQH
size: many
V: TRBV20-1
J: TRBJ1-5

CDR3: ASSIGSGRGEQF
size: many
V: TRBV19
J: TRBJ2-1

CDR3: AWSTRGTEAF
size: many
V: TRBV30
J: TRBJ1-1

CDR3: ASTGGAGGLGNEQF
size: -
V: TRBV11-2
J: TRBJ2-1

CDR3: ASKTDGTGHEKLF
size: many
V: TRBV2
J: TRBJ1-4

CDR3: ASRLASSYEQY
size: many
V: TRBV5-1
J: TRBJ2-7

CDR3: ASMIGNQPQH
size: -
V: TRBV19
J: TRBJ1-5

CDR3: ASNQKGLTGFNEKLF
size: many
V: TRBV2
J: TRBJ1-4

CDR3: ASSPLGTGEVLGYT
size: -
V: TRBV28
J: TRBJ1-2

CDR3: AISRGTGGTGELF
size: many
V: TRBV10-3
J: TRBJ2-2

CDR3: SARVPGAVDTQY
size: few
V: TRBV20-1
J: TRBJ2-3

CDR3: ASSAGVRGTEAF
size: -
V: TRBV27
J: TRBJ1-1

CDR3: ASSAEGTDTQY
size: many
V: TRBV10-2
J: TRBJ2-3

CDR3: ASTQTQFGNTEAF
size: many
V: TRBV7-8
J: TRBJ1-1

CDR3: ASGGVAKNIQY
size: many
V: TRBV27
J: TRBJ2-4

CDR3: ASSFGWPRGQLQETQY
size: many
V: TRBV11-2
J: TRBJ2-5

CDR3: ASRCTGGETGELF
size: -
V: TRBV10-2
J: TRBJ2-2